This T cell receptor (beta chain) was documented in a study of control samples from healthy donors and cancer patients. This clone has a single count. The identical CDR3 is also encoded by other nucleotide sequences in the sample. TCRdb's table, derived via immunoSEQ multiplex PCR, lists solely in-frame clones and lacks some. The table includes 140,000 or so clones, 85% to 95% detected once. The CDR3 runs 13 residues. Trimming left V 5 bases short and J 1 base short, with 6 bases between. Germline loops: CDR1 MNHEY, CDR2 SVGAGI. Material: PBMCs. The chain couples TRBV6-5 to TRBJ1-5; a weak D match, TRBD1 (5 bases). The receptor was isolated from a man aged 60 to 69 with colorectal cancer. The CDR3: CASSRDSNQPQHF. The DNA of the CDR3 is TGTGCCAGCAGTCGGGACAGCAATCAGCCCCAGCATTTT.